The clone carrying this T cell receptor (beta chain) was observed many times. This record belongs to a study of T-cell reconstitution after alpha-beta-depleted transplantation in children. With V trimmed by 4 bases and J by 2 bases, 5 bases remained unmatched. Germline V gene data show CDR1 as MNHEY and CDR2 as SMNVEV (reference sequence). The CDR3 is 16 amino acids. The TCRbeta library incorporated unique molecular identifiers. TCRdb ran MiXCR on the PCR reads and lists one entry per CDR3 protein. The data hold roughly 220,000 distinct CDR3 sequences, with more than 10% observed a single time. Sequenced here: PBMCs from the stem cell graft donor, sampled from the stem cell graft. The TCR was taken from a human donor who donated a stem cell graft to a child with acute lymphoblastic leukemia. The chain is built from TRBV27 and TRBJ2-3, with 11 nucleotides matching TRBD2. The CDR3 spells CASSSRLAGSTDTQYF. The CDR3 DNA reads as TGTGCCAGCAGTTCTCGACTAGCGGGATCCACAGATACGCAGTATTTT.